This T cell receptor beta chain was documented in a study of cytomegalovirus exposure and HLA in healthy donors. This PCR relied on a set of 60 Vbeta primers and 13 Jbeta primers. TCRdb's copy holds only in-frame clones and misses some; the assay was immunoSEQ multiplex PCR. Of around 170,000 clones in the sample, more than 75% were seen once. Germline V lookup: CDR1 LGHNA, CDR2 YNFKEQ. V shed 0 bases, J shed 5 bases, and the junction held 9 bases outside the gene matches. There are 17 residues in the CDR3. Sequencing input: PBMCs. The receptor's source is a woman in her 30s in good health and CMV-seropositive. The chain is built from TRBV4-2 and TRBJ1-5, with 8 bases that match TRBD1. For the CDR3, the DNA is TGTGCCAGCAGCCAAGAAACAAATACAGGGGGAGATCAGCCCCAGCATTTT. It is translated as CASSQETNTGGDQPQHF.